The clone carrying this T cell receptor (beta chain) was recorded at least ten times. What it recognizes is unknown. This specimen comes from a study of T cell repertoires in cytomegalovirus infection. Findings and caveats of the study: Ex vivo responses were dominated by HLA-C-restricted CMV-specific TCR beta clonotypes.

The CDR3 contains 16 residues. After removal of 1 base from V and 5 bases from J, the junction contained 5 bases not matched to a gene. Germline CDR1 SGHVS, CDR2 FNYEAQ. TCRdb redid the calling of the reads with MiXCR, one entry per CDR3 protein. The repertoire holds roughly 630,000 distinct CDR3 sequences, approximately 25% seen once, with around 7.6% in the top ten. This receptor was identified in a human donor in good health (CMV status not recorded). Some clones in this sample may be carry-over from other donors' samples. Sample: CD8+ T cells from PBMCs. The V gene is TRBV7-6, the J gene TRBJ2-1; 10 bases match TRBD2. For the CDR3, the DNA is TGTGCCAGCAGCTTAGAGGGACTAGCGTATGACAATGAGCAGTTCTTC. The encoded protein is CASSLEGLAYDNEQFF.